This TCR beta chain was recorded in a study of shared clonotypes between healthy human individuals. TCRdb's table, derived via immunoSEQ multiplex PCR, lists solely in-frame clones and lacks some. Seen here are millions of clones, more than 80% observed once, and the top ten hold around 0.14%. Source material: naive CD4+ T cells sorted from blood. Subset described: CD45RA+ positively selected. This TCR was sampled from a man aged 18-30 years in good health.

This chain's CDR3 is CAISDEGTDTQYF. CDR3 coding DNA: TGTGCCATCAGTGACGAAGGGACAGATACGCAGTATTTT. V and J are TRBV10-3 and TRBJ2-3; D unresolved. Germline CDR1 reads ENHRY; CDR2 reads SYGVKD. The length of the CDR3 is 13 residues. Trimming left V 3 bases short and J 3 bases short, with 7 bases between.